This is a list of T cell receptor beta chains from one sample in a study of cytomegalovirus exposure and HLA in healthy donors. Sequencing used immunoSEQ multiplex PCR; TCRdb keeps in-frame clones, though not all of them. The table lists about 280,000 clones, roughly 90% of them singletons. Sequenced material: PBMCs. The receptors were sampled from a woman aged 18-29 years in good health and CMV-seronegative. Each CDR3 is given with its conserved first and last residue. Fields, in order: CDR3 DNA, CDR3 protein, D gene, V gene, clone size, CDR3 length, J gene. D genes are given only for firm matches. Size values are once, few and many counts, or a class for expanded clones, and some rows have none.

TGCGCCAGCAGCCAGGACAGGGGGCGAACCGGGGAGCTGTTTTTT,CASSQDRGRTGELFF,TRBD1,TRBV4-1,NA,15,TRBJ2-2
TGTGCCAGCAGGAGATATGGCTACACCTTC,CASRRYGYTF,NA,TRBV2,NA,10,TRBJ1-2
TGCGCCAGCAGCCAAGATAGTGCGGCAGGGGGGTACGAGCAGTACTTC,CASSQDSAAGGYEQYF,NA,TRBV4-1,NA,16,TRBJ2-7
TGTGCCAGCAGCTTACTACAGGGGGTCTCCTACAATGAGCAGTTCTTC,CASSLLQGVSYNEQFF,TRBD1,TRBV7-8,NA,16,TRBJ2-1
TGTTCCAGCAGCTTAAGACAGGTTTACAATGAGCAGTTCTTC,CSSSLRQVYNEQFF,NA,TRBV7-9,NA,14,TRBJ2-1
TGTGCCTGGAGTCCCACAGAAAACACTGAAGCTTTCTTT,CAWSPTENTEAFF,NA,TRBV30,once,13,TRBJ1-1
TGTGCCAGCAGTGAATCTGGACAGGGGGCGGCCTATGGCTACACCTTC,CASSESGQGAAYGYTF,TRBD1,TRBV6-1,once,16,TRBJ1-2
TGCGCCAGCAGCCCCGGACACTCCAATCAGCCCCAGCATTTT,CASSPGHSNQPQHF,NA,TRBV5-1,few,14,TRBJ1-5
TGCGCCAGCAGCAGCGGACAGGGTGCAGGCTCTGGGGCCAACGTCCTGACTTTC,CASSSGQGAGSGANVLTF,TRBD1,TRBV5-1,NA,18,TRBJ2-6
TGTGCCAGCAGTTTATCCAGGGGGCTGGGCTTTATCGGCGGCTACACCTTC,CASSLSRGLGFIGGYTF,TRBD1,TRBV27,NA,17,TRBJ1-2
TGTGCCTGGAGTGTAATGTCAGGCAAGGGCACAGATACGCAGTATTTT,CAWSVMSGKGTDTQYF,NA,TRBV30,NA,16,TRBJ2-3
TGTGCCAGCAGTGACTATCAACACTACGAGCAGTACTTC,CASSDYQHYEQYF,NA,TRBV6-5,NA,13,TRBJ2-7
TGTGCCAGCAGGACAAGGGGGTCCAGGGGGAACACTGAAGCTTTCTTT,CASRTRGSRGNTEAFF,NA,TRBV27,NA,16,TRBJ1-1
TGTGCCAGCAGTTTACGGCCAGGGGTAGGGGAAAAACTGTTTTTT,CASSLRPGVGEKLFF,NA,TRBV27,once,15,TRBJ1-4
TGCGCCAGCAGCCTAGCGGGGACTAGCACAGATACGCAGTATTTT,CASSLAGTSTDTQYF,TRBD2,TRBV5-1,NA,15,TRBJ2-3
TGCGCCAGCAGCTTGGTCGGGACAGGGCCCGAATATGGCTACACCTTC,CASSLVGTGPEYGYTF,TRBD1,TRBV5-1,NA,16,TRBJ1-2
TGCGCCAGCAGCTTCACAGGGGGCGATGGCTACACCTTC,CASSFTGGDGYTF,TRBD1,TRBV5-1,NA,13,TRBJ1-2
TGCGCCAGTAGCCAACCTGTCGGGACAGGTTCAATTGGAGGAAACACCATATATTTT,CASSQPVGTGSIGGNTIYF,TRBD1,TRBV4-1,NA,19,TRBJ1-3
TGTGCCAGCAGCTTGGGCCCCGGGAACACTGAAGCTTTCTTT,CASSLGPGNTEAFF,NA,TRBV7-3,NA,14,TRBJ1-1
TGTGCCAGTCTCGGCCGACAGGGGAACTATGGCTACACCTTC,CASLGRQGNYGYTF,TRBD1,TRBV19,NA,14,TRBJ1-2
TGTGCCAGCAGCAATCGAAGACTAGCGGGCTCCCAAGAGACCCAGTACTTC,CASSNRRLAGSQETQYF,NA,TRBV21-1,NA,17,TRBJ2-5
TGTGCCAGCAGTGTCCAGGGGGCCCAAGAGACCCAGTACTTC,CASSVQGAQETQYF,TRBD1,TRBV27,once,14,TRBJ2-5
TGTGCCAGCAGCAAAAGGAGCCAGGGGGCCCCCCTGAACACTGAAGCTTTCTTT,CASSKRSQGAPLNTEAFF,NA,TRBV21-1,NA,18,TRBJ1-1
TGTGCCAGCAGTGATGCAGGGAGGTATGAAAAACTGTTTTTT,CASSDAGRYEKLFF,NA,TRBV2,NA,14,TRBJ1-4
TGTGCCAGCAGCGTAGTGGCCGAAAGCAGGGCACATGAGCAGTTCTTC,CASSVVAESRAHEQFF,NA,TRBV9,NA,16,TRBJ2-1
TGTGCCAGGCCGGACAGGGGCAGTTCTAACTATGGCTACACCTTC,CARPDRGSSNYGYTF,TRBD1,TRBV2,NA,15,TRBJ1-2
TGCGCCAGCGTTTTAAACATCGACATAAACTATGGCTACACCTTC,CASVLNIDINYGYTF,NA,TRBV10-2,NA,15,TRBJ1-2
TGTGCCAGCAGCGCGACAGGGCTCACCGGGGAGCTGTTTTTT,CASSATGLTGELFF,TRBD1,TRBV9,NA,14,TRBJ2-2
TGCGCCAGCAGCCAACCTCGGACAGGGGCCGGGGAGCTGTTTTTT,CASSQPRTGAGELFF,TRBD1,TRBV4-1,NA,15,TRBJ2-2
TGTGCCAGCAGCAGGACAGGGTCCCACGAGCAGTACTTC,CASSRTGSHEQYF,TRBD1,TRBV7-7,NA,13,TRBJ2-7
TGTGCCAGCGCGCGGGGGGCGGGGGAGACCCAGTACTTC,CASARGAGETQYF,TRBD2,TRBV10-3,NA,13,TRBJ2-5
TGCGCCAGCAGAGCGGGGGTGGATCTCAAAAACATTCAGTACTTC,CASRAGVDLKNIQYF,TRBD2,TRBV5-1,NA,15,TRBJ2-4
TGTGCCAGCAGCTCTCCAGCGGGGGGTGCATCCTACAATGAGCAGTTCTTC,CASSSPAGGASYNEQFF,TRBD2,TRBV5-4,once,17,TRBJ2-1
TGTGCCAGCAGTGTGACAGGGCTGTACGAGCAGTACTTC,CASSVTGLYEQYF,TRBD1,TRBV6-1,NA,13,TRBJ2-7
TGTGCCAGCAGTTACGACCAGACGGGGGACACTGAAGCTTTCTTT,CASSYDQTGDTEAFF,NA,TRBV6-5,NA,15,TRBJ1-1
TGTGCCAGCAGCTTGTTACTCGGTGCGGTAGGGACAGCTGGAAACACCATATATTTT,CASSLLLGAVGTAGNTIYF,TRBD1,TRBV7-6,NA,19,TRBJ1-3
TGTGCCTGGGGTTCAGGGGGCGCGGACGAGCAGTACTTC,CAWGSGGADEQYF,TRBD1,TRBV30,NA,13,TRBJ2-7
TGCGCCAGCGCCTGGGGGCTTTTGAACACTGAAGCTTTCTTT,CASAWGLLNTEAFF,NA,TRBV5-1,NA,14,TRBJ1-1
TGCGCCAGCAGCTTTGGACAGGGAGGAAACACCATATATTTT,CASSFGQGGNTIYF,TRBD1,TRBV5-1,NA,14,TRBJ1-3
TGTGCCACCAGCAGAGATGTAAAGGGAGGAGAGACCCAGTACTTC,CATSRDVKGGETQYF,NA,TRBV15,NA,15,TRBJ2-5
TGTGCCAGCATCCAGAACACTGAAGCTTTCTTT,CASIQNTEAFF,NA,TRBV27,NA,11,TRBJ1-1
TGTGCCAGTAGTAGTCCGGGACAGGGTAATTCACCCCTCCACTTT,CASSSPGQGNSPLHF,TRBD1,TRBV19,few,15,TRBJ1-6
TGTGCCAGCAGCTCAGCGGGGGCGAATGGAGATACGCAGTATTTT,CASSSAGANGDTQYF,TRBD2,TRBV7-3,NA,15,TRBJ2-3
TGCGCCAGCAGCCCGGACTCTATAGGAGCGGGGGGGCCGAATGAGCAGTTCTTC,CASSPDSIGAGGPNEQFF,TRBD2,TRBV5-1,NA,18,TRBJ2-1
TGCGCCAGCAGCCCCGGACAGTTTATGAACACTGAAGCTTTCTTT,CASSPGQFMNTEAFF,NA,TRBV5-1,NA,15,TRBJ1-1
TGTGCAAGTCGCTTTCAAGAGGCGGGGGGGCTCTATGAGCAGTTCTTC,CASRFQEAGGLYEQFF,NA,TRBV12-2,NA,16,TRBJ2-1
TGTGCCTGGGCAAGACGCGAGGACTACTATGGCTACACCTTC,CAWARREDYYGYTF,NA,TRBV30,NA,14,TRBJ1-2
TGCGCCAGCAGCGGGGACTACGGGGTAGGCAATCAGCCCCAGCATTTT,CASSGDYGVGNQPQHF,NA,TRBV4-1,NA,16,TRBJ1-5
TGTGCCAGCAGCCCCCGGCGGGGCGGACACTATGGCTACACCTTC,CASSPRRGGHYGYTF,NA,TRBV5-8,NA,15,TRBJ1-2
TGCGCCAGCAGCCTCCGCCCCCTAGGGGGATTATACGAGCAGTACTTC,CASSLRPLGGLYEQYF,NA,TRBV4-1,NA,16,TRBJ2-7
TGTGCCAGCAGTTACGCTGGCAACTCCTACAATGAGCAGTTCTTC,CASSYAGNSYNEQFF,NA,TRBV6-6,NA,15,TRBJ2-1
TGTGCCAGCAGCCCCTGGGCCCGGACAGGGCCCGAGCAGTACTTC,CASSPWARTGPEQYF,TRBD1,TRBV13,NA,15,TRBJ2-7
TGTGCCAGCAGAGACAGGGGGCTGGGCACCGGGGAGCTGTTTTTT,CASRDRGLGTGELFF,TRBD1,TRBV2,NA,15,TRBJ2-2
TGTGCCAGCAGCTTAGCCCAAACAGGGAACACTGAAGCTTTCTTT,CASSLAQTGNTEAFF,NA,TRBV7-6,NA,15,TRBJ1-1
TGTGCCAGCAGCCTTCGCCCGCGGTTGAACACTGAAGCTTTCTTT,CASSLRPRLNTEAFF,NA,TRBV13,NA,15,TRBJ1-1
TGTGCCAGCAGTGAAGGATCGCGGGGTGGAGAGACCCAGTACTTC,CASSEGSRGGETQYF,NA,TRBV2,few,15,TRBJ2-5
TGTGCCACCAGCAGGGCCACCGGGACTAGCGGGGGGGATTGGGTGGAGCAGTACTTC,CATSRATGTSGGDWVEQYF,TRBD2,TRBV15,NA,19,TRBJ2-7
TGTGCCAGCAGCTTAGGGTTGGCAGGGTTGACGTATGGCTACACCTTC,CASSLGLAGLTYGYTF,NA,TRBV7-9,once,16,TRBJ1-2
TGTGCCATCAGTGAGTCGGACAAGGGCTATGGCTACACCTTC,CAISESDKGYGYTF,NA,TRBV10-3,NA,14,TRBJ1-2
TGTGCCAGTAACCCGGCGGCTAGCCGGGGCGAGCAGTACTTC,CASNPAASRGEQYF,NA,TRBV19,NA,14,TRBJ2-7